A single sample is the source of the 27 T cell receptor beta chains below, sequenced in a study of control samples from healthy donors and cancer patients. Generated by immunoSEQ multiplex PCR, the TCRdb table keeps only in-frame clones and is missing some. The profile shows some 200,000 clones, around 94% of them singletons. Material for sequencing was blood. These receptor sequences come from a man aged 50 or older in good health.

The V gene is TRBV2, the J gene TRBJ1-1; maybe TRBD1 (6 bases). V lost 4 bases to trimming and J lost 0 bases, with 9 bases between them. The CDR3 extends over 14 amino acids. Germline-derived CDR1 and CDR2 are SNHLY and FYNNEI. DNA of the CDR3: TGTGCCAGCAGTGGGGACACCCTGAACACTGAAGCTTTCTTT. Amino acid sequence: CASSGDTLNTEAFF.

This chain links TRBV7-3 with TRBJ2-3; the D is unclear. Trimming stripped 2 bases from V and 2 bases from J, with 14 bases between. The CDR3 extends over 16 amino acids. Germline V gene data show CDR1 as SGHTA and CDR2 as FQGTGA. CDR3 sequence reads: CASSLGVGQTTDTQYF. CDR3 in DNA: TGTGCCAGCAGCTTAGGGGTAGGGCAGACCACAGATACGCAGTATTTT.

The chain combines TRBV25-1 with TRBJ1-4; unclear D gene. The CDR3 runs to 18 residues. The V end lost 4 bases, the J end lost 0 bases, and 18 bases lay between the germline ends. Germline assignment: CDR1 MGHDK and CDR2 SYGVNS. The CDR3, as DNA: TGTGCCAGCAGTGGCTACAAGGGTCCAGATCCAACTAATGAAAAACTGTTTTTT. Protein: CASSGYKGPDPTNEKLFF.

The V call is TRBV12-1, the J call TRBJ1-5. TRBV12-1 is recorded as a pseudogene. The CDR3 has 14 amino acids. This CDR3 is CASSTACRYQPQHF. The DNA of the CDR3 is TGTGCCAGCAGCACCGCATGTCGTTATCAGCCCCAGCATTTT.

This chain joins TRBV7-2 and TRBJ2-7; the match to TRBD2 covers 11 bases. V dropped 2 bases and J dropped 2; count of bases not matched to a gene: 11. Looked up from germline, CDR1 is SGHTA and CDR2 is FQGNSA. The CDR3 contains 18 residues. CDR3 coding DNA: TGTGCCAGCAGCTTAAGGGCCCCCGGACTAGCGGGCCCCTACGAGCAGTACTTC. This translates into CASSLRAPGLAGPYEQYF.

This clone came up a few times. The chain recombines TRBV7-8 with TRBJ1-1; the D is unclear. V was cut by 1 base and J by 6 bases, with 9 bases left in between. The CDR3 spans 13 residues. In germline, CDR1 is SGHVS, CDR2 FQNEAQ. The CDR3 is CASSLGGMAEAFF. CDR3 DNA sequence: TGTGCCAGCAGCTTAGGAGGGATGGCTGAAGCTTTCTTT.

This clone was detected once. The chain links TRBV6-2 or TRBV6-3 to TRBJ2-5; 8 nucleotides line up with TRBD2. There are 16 residues in the CDR3. V lost 6 bases to trimming and J lost 1 base; unmatched junction nucleotides: 10. Germline values: CDR1 MNHEY, CDR2 SVGEGT. The CDR3 DNA reads as TGTGCCAGCAGCCACCTGGGACTAGGAACCCAAGAGACCCAGTACTTC. It is translated as CASSHLGLGTQETQYF.

The chain links TRBV19 to TRBJ2-3; a weak D match, TRBD1 (5 bases). V was pared by 6 bases and J by 10 bases, with 20 bases between. The CDR3 runs 14 residues. Germline V lookup: CDR1 LNHDA, CDR2 SQIVND (reference sequence). The CDR3 here is CASRGNQGRLAQYF. Written as DNA, the CDR3 is TGTGCCAGTAGAGGTAATCAGGGAAGGTTGGCGCAGTATTTT.

This clone was seen only once. The chain links TRBV27 to TRBJ2-1, with D perhaps assigned TRBD1 or TRBD2 (6 bases each). This CDR3 contains 15 residues. V was cut by 2 bases and J by 2 bases, with 10 bases left in between. Germline assignment: CDR1 MNHEY and CDR2 SMNVEV (reference sequence). The CDR3 loop reads CASSLDGGPYNEQFF. The DNA of the CDR3 is TGTGCCAGCAGTTTAGACGGGGGCCCCTACAATGAGCAGTTCTTC.

With regard to this clone: The identical CDR3 is also encoded by other nucleotide sequences in the sample. The chain is built from TRBV28 and TRBJ2-6, with D possibly TRBD2 on 6 matching bases. This CDR3 contains 15 residues. Trimming shortened V by 8 bases and J by 2 bases, and 13 bases separated the two germline ends. Germline V CDR1 and CDR2: MDHEN, SYDVKM. CDR3 region: CASRQEGPGANVLTF. The CDR3 DNA reads as TGTGCCAGCCGTCAGGAGGGGCCTGGGGCCAACGTCCTGACTTTC.

The gene calls are TRBV30 and TRBJ2-1, with TRBD1 as a possible D gene (6 bases). Trimming took off 7 bases at V and 4 bases at J, with 14 bases between the two ends. Per germline, CDR1 GTSNPN and CDR2 SVGIG (reference sequence). This CDR3 spans 13 amino acids. The DNA of the CDR3 is TGTGCCTTTAAGACAGGACAATACAATGAGCAGTTCTTC. This encodes CAFKTGQYNEQFF.

V usage is TRBV4-3 and J usage is TRBJ1-5; maybe TRBD1 (5 bases). The CDR3 spans 17 residues. The germline CDR1 and CDR2 sequences are LGHNA and YSLEER. Trimming removed 0 bases from V and 6 bases from J, with 18 bases in between. The CDR3 sequence is CASSQEVGVGVGQPQHF. For the CDR3, the DNA is TGCGCCAGCAGCCAAGAGGTGGGGGTTGGGGTCGGTCAGCCCCAGCATTTT.

The chain joins TRBV29-1 to TRBJ2-3; 11 bases are a match to TRBD2. Trimming took 1 base from V and 2 from J; bases not matched to a gene: 5. The CDR3 is made up of 16 amino acids. Germline V gene data show CDR1 as SQVTM and CDR2 as ANQGSEA. CDR3 DNA: TGCAGCGTTGAAGCGGCTAGCGGGGGGAACACAGATACGCAGTATTTT. Its translation: CSVEAASGGNTDTQYF.

The chain uses TRBV10-2 and TRBJ2-7; TRBD1 might be the D (5 bases). This CDR3 comprises 14 residues. Germline-derived CDR1 and CDR2 are WSHSY and SAAADI. Trimming shortened V by 6 bases and J by 6 bases, and 18 bases separated the two germline ends. The CDR3 DNA is TGCGCCAGCAGGAGCCTCGGGCAGGGATCCGAGCAGTACGTC. This gives the protein CASRSLGQGSEQYV.

CDR3 DNA: TGCGCCAGCAGCCAAGAAGATAGGGAAGCGTACGAGCAGTACGTC. Translated: CASSQEDREAYEQYV. The genes are TRBV4-1 and TRBJ2-7; D not certain. Trimming took 0 bases from V and 4 from J, leaving 13 bases between them. This CDR3 has 15 residues. Germline-derived CDR1 and CDR2 are MGHRA and YSYEKL.

V usage is TRBV7-2 and J usage is TRBJ1-1; perhaps TRBD1 as D (5 bases). The CDR3 runs 15 residues. The germline CDR1 and CDR2 sequences are SGHTA and FQGNSA. The V end was cut by 1 base, the J end by 4 bases, with 13 bases between. CDR3 amino acids: CASSLVGGKATEAFF. The DNA of the CDR3 is TGTGCCAGCAGCTTAGTTGGGGGGAAGGCCACTGAAGCTTTCTTT.

The chain has TRBV7-8 and TRBJ1-3, with D uncertain. The CDR3 has 16 amino acids. Germline V CDR1 and CDR2: SGHVS, FQNEAQ. V was trimmed by 4 bases and J by 0 bases, leaving 13 bases between them. CDR3 protein: CASSYGLSRSGNTIYF. The CDR3 bases are TGTGCCAGCAGCTATGGTTTGAGTCGCTCTGGAAACACCATATATTTT.

V is TRBV6-5 and J is TRBJ1-1; no clear D gene. The CDR3 contains 15 residues. CDR1 is MNHEY, CDR2 SVGAGI, per germline. Trimming left V 5 bases short and J 0 bases short, with 13 bases between. The CDR3 sequence: CASSPPPGMNTEAFF. DNA of the CDR3: TGTGCCAGCAGTCCGCCACCGGGGATGAACACTGAAGCTTTCTTT.

The V and J genes are TRBV11-3 and TRBJ2-2, with D unresolved. The CDR3 loop spans 13 amino acids. The germline V gene has CDR1 SGHNT and CDR2 YENEEA. Trimming cost V 4 bases and J 3 bases, with 6 bases left between them. CDR3 bases: TGTGCCAGCAGCTCACCATACACCGGGGAGCTGTTTTTT. Translating gives CASSSPYTGELFF.

This clone was observed once. CDR3 sequence: CASSEAPTVGANVLTF. CDR3 nucleotide sequence: TGTGCCAGCAGTGAAGCGCCTACCGTTGGGGCCAACGTCCTGACTTTC. The gene calls are TRBV6-1 and TRBJ2-6; D gene uncertain. The length of the CDR3 is 16 residues. Germline CDR1 reads MNHNS; CDR2 reads SASEGT. The ends were cut back, 0 bases at V and 3 bases at J, with 9 bases in the middle.

This chain joins TRBV6-6 and TRBJ1-4; D is unresolved. The V and J ends lost 0 bases and 7 bases respectively, with 15 bases between them. Germline CDR1 is MNHNY and CDR2 is SVGAGI (reference sequence). This CDR3 contains 16 residues. In nucleotides, the CDR3 is TGTGCCAGCAGTTACTCGAAAGGTGCAAATGTTGAAAAACTGTTTTTT. Protein sequence: CASSYSKGANVEKLFF.

The V and J genes are TRBV19 and TRBJ2-3; the D gene is possibly TRBD2 (6 bases). Trimming pared 10 bases from V and 3 bases from J, leaving 17 bases between. The CDR3 covers 14 residues. Germline V gene sequence: CDR1 LNHDA, CDR2 SQIVND (reference sequence). The CDR3 DNA follows: TGTGCCACTTCGACTACCGGAGGGACAGATACGCAGTATTTT. Protein product: CATSTTGGTDTQYF.

V and J are TRBV18 and TRBJ1-2; D gene unclear. V lost 2 bases and J 6 bases, leaving 13 bases between the germline ends. Germline V gene data show CDR1 as KGHSH and CDR2 as LQKENI. This CDR3 region has 14 residues. CDR3 in amino acids: CASSPRSLGDGYTF. The DNA of the CDR3 is TGTGCCAGCTCACCAAGGTCGCTTGGAGATGGCTACACCTTC.

The sample holds a few counts of this clone. The V call is TRBV4-3, the J call TRBJ2-5; tentatively, D is TRBD2 (6 bases). There are 15 residues in the CDR3. Germline loops: CDR1 LGHNA, CDR2 YSLEER. The V and J ends lost 0 bases and 5 bases respectively, with 13 bases between them. This CDR3 reads CASSQEGRAGETQYF. The CDR3 nucleotides are TGCGCCAGCAGCCAAGAGGGCAGGGCGGGGGAGACCCAGTACTTC.

The chain carries TRBV2 and TRBJ1-1; D perhaps matches TRBD1 (6 bases). Germline V gene data show CDR1 as SNHLY and CDR2 as FYNNEI. This CDR3 spans 14 amino acids. V lost 5 bases, J lost 3 bases, and 13 bases lay in between. This chain's CDR3 is CASSWGGSDTEAFF. The CDR3 coding sequence is TGTGCCAGCAGTTGGGGGGGCTCGGACACTGAAGCTTTCTTT.

The V and J genes are TRBV9 and TRBJ2-5; D not certain. Germline values: CDR1 SGDLS, CDR2 YYNGEE. This CDR3 is 14 amino acids long. Trimming pared 0 bases from V and 5 bases from J, leaving 11 bases between. The CDR3 nucleotides are TGTGCCAGCAGCGTAGGTCCGGGCCGGGAGACCCAGTACTTC. Translated: CASSVGPGRETQYF.

The V and J genes are TRBV6-5 and TRBJ1-2; maybe TRBD1 (6 bases). Trimming left V 2 bases short and J 4 bases short, with 14 bases between. This CDR3 region has 15 residues. Looked up from germline, CDR1 is MNHEY and CDR2 is SVGAGI. The CDR3, as DNA: TGTGCCAGCAGTTACGAGGGGGGGACCCCCTATGGCTACACCTTC. Translation gives CASSYEGGTPYGYTF.